Listed below are T cell receptor beta chains from one sample, sequenced in a study of CD8+ T cells in alopecia areata. Generated by immunoSEQ multiplex PCR, the TCRdb table keeps only in-frame clones and is missing some. The table includes approximately 180,000 clones, just under 65% detected once. Material: CD4+ T cells sorted from blood, obtained at week 49, from a patient treated with tofacitinib. The receptors shown here come from a human donor with alopecia areata. The CDR3 runs from the conserved cysteine through the conserved F or W. A D gene is named only where the DNA matches it firmly. Clone size is stated in some rows and not others, as once, few, many or a class when expanded.

.	TRBJ2-5	TRBV5-6	.	CASSSYQANQETQYF	TGTGCCAGCAGCTCATACCAAGCTAATCAAGAGACCCAGTACTTC
TRBD1	TRBJ1-1	TRBV29-1	.	CSVFRTGDNTEAFF	TGCAGCGTTTTTCGGACAGGGGACAACACTGAAGCTTTCTTT
TRBD1	TRBJ1-1	TRBV30	once	CAWGTGANTEAFF	TGTGCCTGGGGTACAGGGGCCAACACTGAAGCTTTCTTT
.	TRBJ2-7	TRBV7-2	.	CASSPPPGGGYEQYF	TGTGCCAGCAGCCCCCCCCCAGGGGGAGGCTACGAGCAGTACTTC
.	TRBJ1-5	TRBV9	.	CASSVTDSVNQPQHF	TGTGCCAGCAGCGTAACGGACAGCGTAAATCAGCCCCAGCATTTT
.	TRBJ1-2	TRBV5-1	few	CASSFTGNGYNGYTF	TGCGCCAGCAGCTTCACAGGGAACGGGTACAATGGCTACACCTTC
.	TRBJ2-4	TRBV4-3	.	CASSQVGAENIQYF	TGCGCCAGCAGCCAAGTCGGTGCGGAAAACATTCAGTACTTC
.	TRBJ1-1	TRBV5-1	.	CASTPTDRNTEAFF	TGCGCCAGCACCCCTACAGACCGGAACACTGAAGCTTTCTTT
TRBD1	TRBJ1-1	TRBV5-1	.	CASSNQGATEAFF	TGCGCCAGCAGCAACCAGGGGGCAACTGAAGCTTTCTTT
.	TRBJ2-2	TRBV30	.	CAWSVLEIGELFF	TGTGCCTGGAGTGTACTGGAGATTGGGGAGCTGTTTTTT
.	TRBJ1-1	TRBV4-3	.	CASSQDLAGLNTEAFF	TGCGCCAGCAGCCAAGATTTGGCGGGGTTGAACACTGAAGCTTTCTTT
.	TRBJ2-3	TRBV29-1	.	CSVAGGRGPGTDTQYF	TGCAGCGTTGCGGGGGGCAGGGGGCCCGGCACAGATACGCAGTATTTT
.	TRBJ2-7	TRBV30	few	CAWTVFSRPYEQYF	TGTGCCTGGACCGTATTCTCACGACCTTACGAGCAGTACTTC
.	TRBJ1-5	TRBV5-1	.	CASSPGGANSNQPQHF	TGCGCCAGCAGCCCGGGGGGAGCGAATAGCAATCAGCCCCAGCATTTT
TRBD1	TRBJ1-6	TRBV30	once	CACTRDRGEPLHF	TGTGCCTGTACTCGGGACAGGGGGGAGCCCCTCCACTTT
.	TRBJ1-2	TRBV30	.	CAWRGYYGYTF	TGTGCCTGGAGGGGCTACTATGGCTACACCTTC
.	TRBJ2-3	TRBV7-2	.	CASSRGNTDTQYF	TGTGCCAGCAGTCGGGGGAACACAGATACGCAGTATTTT
.	TRBJ2-3	TRBV7-5	.	CASSPWGAGTQYF	.
.	TRBJ2-5	TRBV7-2	.	CASSPGYRETQYF	TGTGCCAGCAGCCCCGGATATCGGGAGACCCAGTACTTC
TRBD2	TRBJ2-7	TRBV6-5	.	CATGTNYEQYF	TGTGCCACTGGGACTAACTACGAGCAGTACTTC
.	TRBJ1-4	TRBV10-3	.	CAISESATGQKLFF	TGTGCCATCAGTGAGTCTGCGACAGGTCAAAAACTGTTTTTT
.	TRBJ2-3	TRBV15	.	CATSTSPDTQYF	TGTGCCACCAGCACCAGCCCAGATACGCAGTATTTT
.	TRBJ2-7	TRBV6-1	.	CASRITRIPYEQYF	TGTGCCAGCAGGATAACTAGGATCCCCTACGAGCAGTACTTC
.	TRBJ2-3	TRBV27	.	CASSYGTSGTDTQYF	TGTGCCAGCAGTTACGGGACCTCAGGCACAGATACGCAGTATTTT
.	TRBJ2-3	TRBV7-2	few	CASSFTGTDTQYF	TGTGCCAGCAGCTTTACGGGGACAGATACGCAGTATTTT
.	TRBJ2-5	TRBV18	few	CASSRGRAQVQETQYF	TGTGCCAGCTCACGCGGACGGGCCCAGGTGCAAGAGACCCAGTACTTC
.	TRBJ1-5	TRBV28	few	CASSLLDNQPQHF	TGTGCCAGCAGTTTGTTAGATAATCAGCCCCAGCATTTT
.	TRBJ1-1	TRBV29-1	.	CSVEKGQNTEAFF	TGCAGCGTTGAAAAGGGACAGAACACTGAAGCTTTCTTT
.	TRBJ1-1	TRBV29-1	.	CSAYKQGRSEAFF	TGCAGCGCCTACAAGCAGGGACGGAGTGAAGCTTTCTTT
.	TRBJ2-7	TRBV13	.	CASSSDYYEQYF	TGTGCCAGCAGCTCCGACTACTACGAGCAGTACTTC
.	TRBJ1-2	TRBV20-1	.	CSSKEGYTF	TGCAGCTCGAAAGAGGGCTACACCTTC
.	TRBJ2-7	TRBV29-1	few	CSVEGGRGADEQYF	TGCAGCGTTGAAGGTGGCAGGGGAGCGGACGAGCAGTACTTC
.	TRBJ2-4	TRBV7-2	.	CASSPDRVVAKNIQYF	TGTGCCAGCAGCCCAGATAGGGTGGTGGCCAAAAACATTCAGTACTTC
TRBD1	TRBJ1-6	TRBV2	few	CASKGQINSPLHF	TGTGCCAGCAAGGGACAGATTAATTCACCCCTCCACTTT
.	TRBJ2-7	TRBV27	.	CASSPITRVGGIYEQYF	TGTGCCAGCAGCCCTATAACCAGGGTAGGGGGAATCTACGAGCAGTACTTC
.	TRBJ2-7	TRBV10-2	.	CASSHGVNEQYF	TGCGCCAGCAGTCACGGGGTCAACGAGCAGTACTTC
TRBD1	TRBJ1-2	TRBV30	.	CAWSRDRGYGYTF	TGTGCCTGGAGTCGGGACAGGGGTTATGGCTACACCTTC
TRBD2	TRBJ2-1	TRBV4-1	.	CASSQEERGGRNEQFF	TGCGCCAGCAGCCAAGAAGAGCGGGGGGGCCGGAATGAGCAGTTCTTC
TRBD1	TRBJ1-2	TRBV29-1	.	CSVEQRDRDWDGYTF	TGCAGCGTTGAACAAAGGGACAGGGATTGGGATGGCTACACCTTC
TRBD2	TRBJ2-7	TRBV5-1	.	CASSFLAGDYEQYF	TGCGCCAGCAGCTTTCTAGCGGGAGACTACGAGCAGTACTTC
.	TRBJ1-5	TRBV29-1	.	CSVASGDQPQHF	TGCAGCGTTGCATCTGGGGATCAGCCCCAGCATTTT